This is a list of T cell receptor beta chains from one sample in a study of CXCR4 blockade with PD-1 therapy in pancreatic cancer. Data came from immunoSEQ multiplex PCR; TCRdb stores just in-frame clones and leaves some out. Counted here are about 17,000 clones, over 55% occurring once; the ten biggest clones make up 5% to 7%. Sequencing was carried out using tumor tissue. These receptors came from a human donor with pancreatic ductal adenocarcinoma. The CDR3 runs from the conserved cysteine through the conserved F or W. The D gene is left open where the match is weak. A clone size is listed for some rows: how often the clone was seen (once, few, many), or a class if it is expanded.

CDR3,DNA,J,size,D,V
CASSTLPGQGLETQYF,TGTGCCAGTAGTACGCTACCGGGACAGGGATTGGAGACCCAGTACTTC,TRBJ2-5,once,TRBD1,TRBV19
CAWSVRSTDTQYF,TGTGCCTGGAGTGTACGCAGCACAGATACGCAGTATTTT,TRBJ2-3,-,-,TRBV30
CAWSHSAQGAGGYTF,TGTGCCTGGAGTCATAGTGCTCAGGGGGCTGGCGGCTACACCTTC,TRBJ1-2,few,TRBD1,TRBV30
CSGGARGRVNTEAFF,TGCAGCGGAGGGGCGCGGGGCCGGGTGAACACTGAAGCTTTCTTT,TRBJ1-1,-,-,TRBV29-1
CAYTLGSGNTIYF,TGTGCCTATACCTTGGGGTCTGGAAACACCATATATTTT,TRBJ1-3,-,-,TRBV30
CASSRGTSDNEQFF,TGTGCCAGCTCACGCGGGACTAGCGACAATGAGCAGTTCTTC,TRBJ2-1,few,TRBD2,TRBV18
CASSLGARVYGEKLFF,TGTGCCAGCAGTTTAGGGGCCAGGGTTTACGGGGAAAAACTGTTTTTT,TRBJ1-4,-,-,TRBV28
CASTPDSLLAKNIQYF,TGTGCCAGTACTCCCGACAGCCTTCTAGCCAAAAACATTCAGTACTTC,TRBJ2-4,-,-,TRBV19
CASSLSRYSNQPQHF,TGTGCCAGCAGTTTATCACGTTATAGCAATCAGCCCCAGCATTTT,TRBJ1-5,-,-,TRBV27
CASSLVVGAYEQYF,TGCGCCAGCAGCTTGGTGGTCGGGGCATACGAGCAGTACTTC,TRBJ2-7,-,-,TRBV5-1
CASRAGGRETQYF,TGTGCCAGCAGAGCAGGGGGCCGAGAGACCCAGTACTTC,TRBJ2-5,-,TRBD1,TRBV28
CASSILSATNEKLFF,TGTGCCAGTAGTATCTTAAGTGCAACTAATGAAAAACTGTTTTTT,TRBJ1-4,-,-,TRBV19
CATSRDLGSRRTDTQYF,TGTGCCACCAGCAGAGATTTGGGTAGCAGGAGGACAGATACGCAGTATTTT,TRBJ2-3,-,-,TRBV15
CAWSPDNSPLHF,TGTGCCTGGAGTCCCGATAATTCACCCCTCCACTTT,TRBJ1-6,-,-,TRBV30